The sequence of this T cell receptor beta chain was determined in a study of T-cell memory formation after mild COVID-19 (dated by TCRdb to about 2021). Context from the whole study: TCR sequence clusters from the two donors were found to be largely donor specific. In a couple of donors, T-cell clones that expanded and contracted after mild COVID-19 were followed by sequencing TCRalpha and TCRbeta repertoires longitudinally. Two young, previously healthy adult volunteers, one female and one male, were included in the cohort. Here is what the overall study found, with its caveats: The detection of some responding clones in pre-infection memory suggests that pre-existing cross-reactive memory T cells joined the SARS-CoV-2 response. SARS-CoV-2 specificity was not confirmed for the second-wave clones peaking on day 37. Contracting CD4+ clones were located mainly in the CM and EM memory subsets, whereas CD8+ clones were found to be enriched in EMRA. The study covered only a couple of mild cases, and larger cohorts including severe cases with pre-infection samples were considered necessary. Clones contracting from day 15 to 85 had balanced CD4/CD8 phenotypes, while a second wave expanding from day 15 to 37 was biased towards CD4+.

TCRdb records Illumina NovaSeq 6000 as the sequencer. TCRalpha and TCRbeta cDNA libraries were constructed by 5'RACE with constant-segment primers, with sample barcodes and unique molecular identifiers being introduced. RNA was extracted from every sample with Trizol reagent. Libraries were amplified in two PCR steps, with a second sample barcode and Illumina TruSeq adapters added in the second step. Sequencing of the libraries was done on an Illumina NovaSeq, producing 2 x 150 bp paired-end reads. The paper's data handling went like this. With migec v1.2.7, reads were demultiplexed and then collapsed into UMI-guided consensus sequences. With mixcr v2.1.11, UMI consensuses were aligned to TRA and TRB V and J templates and assembled into clonotypes. Expanded or contracted clonotypes were those called significant by both edgeR and NoisET, with noise models trained on biological replicates. edgeR calls used a false discovery rate-adjusted p below 0.01 and a log2 fold-change threshold of 1. As an exploratory analysis of dynamics, max-normalized trajectories of the 1000 most abundant clonotypes were examined with PCA combined with hierarchical clustering. Separately sequenced CD4+ and CD8+ repertoires were used to assign a CD4 or CD8 phenotype to each responding clone. TCRdb reanalyzed the raw reads on its own, using fastp at Q25 for trimming and MiXCR for clone calling, and kept in-frame beta chains. Each record represents a unique CDR3 protein, reported with the most common genes and DNA among its rows. TCRdb, rather than the study authors, made the V and J calls. The table for this sample lists 270,000 or so distinct CDR3 sequences; about a sixth of them were counted only once. Of the sample, around 23% is held by the ten largest clones.

The CDR3 measures 15 amino acids from cysteine to phenylalanine. Of all the DNA, just the CDR3 is kept, 45 bases in frame from base 1. For CDR1 and CDR2, the germline V gene (reference sequence) lists SGHKS and YYEKEE. This clonotype was seen a handful of times. Its antigen remains undetermined. One end of the junction does not line up with germline, which may come from a read error. PBMCs were isolated by Ficoll-Paque density gradient centrifugation. Sequences were obtained from PBMCs or a T cell subset sorted from them (not recorded which). This chain joins TRBV5-5 to TRBJ2-7, with 7 bases matching TRBD1. The origin of this receptor is a man aged 18 to 29 who had mild COVID-19 (a few samples of this study predate the infection). The sample titles of this study are shuffled in the database, so cell type and time point are left out; the donor was told from shared clones. CDR3 region: CASRLGQSYSYEQYF. In nucleotide form, the sequence is TGTGCCAGCAGATTGGGACAGTCTTACTCCTACGAGCAGTACTTC.